This TCR beta chain was sequenced during a study of graft-versus-host responses after intestinal transplantation. Whole-study context: Anti-thymocyte globulin was used for induction in all recipients, who then took tacrolimus and steroids for approximately three years.

Profiling relied on immunoSEQ multiplex PCR, and the TCRdb table lists in-frame clones only, not all of them. Among about 93,000 clones listed, 80% to 85% were seen once. The CDR3 loop spans 13 amino acids. The germline CDR1 and CDR2 sequences are SGDLS and YYNGEE. This clone came up once. Its antigen is unidentified. A junction boundary mismatches the germline segment, possibly from a read error. The chain joins TRBV9 to TRBJ2-3; D gene ambiguous. The material was unstimulated CD4+ T cells sorted from spleen or lymph node cells, obtained before intestinal transplant. This TCR was sampled from a human donor who received an intestinal transplant. CDR3 nucleotide sequence: TGTGCCAGCAGCGTAACTGGGTCTCCCAGTGCGGAGTTT. It yields the protein CASSVTGSPSAEF.